These 27 T cell receptor beta chains were all obtained from the same sample, sequenced in a study of blood T cell repertoires in COVID-19. Method: immunoSEQ multiplex PCR; TCRdb's copy keeps in-frame clones and lacks some. The sample holds about 130,000 clones; around 77% are singletons and the top ten take approximately 11%. The source material was peripheral blood. The receptors come from a human donor in a cohort sampled during active COVID-19.

This clone was found a few times. A much larger clone sits a single nucleotide away, making a read error possible. The sample has other DNA sequences that encode this CDR3 too. In DNA form, the CDR3 reads TGCAGCGTTTACAAGAACACTGAAGCTTTCTTT. Its protein product is CSVYKNTEAFF. The chain uses TRBV29-1 and TRBJ1-1; D is ambiguous. V gave up 5 bases and J gave up 1 base, with 5 bases separating them. The germline V gene has CDR1 SQVTM and CDR2 ANQGSEA. The CDR3 length is 11 residues.

This rearrangement joins TRBV19 to TRBJ1-2; 9 bases fit TRBD1. Germline assignment: CDR1 LNHDA and CDR2 SQIVND (reference sequence). Unmatched junction bases numbered 11, after V lost 7 bases and J lost 8 bases. The CDR3 consists of 14 residues. The CDR3 region is CASTSGQGFRGYTF. The CDR3 DNA is TGTGCCAGTACCTCGGGACAGGGATTTAGAGGCTACACCTTC.

The chain recombines TRBV18 with TRBJ1-1; no clear D. The CDR3 is 14 residues long. Looked up from germline, CDR1 is KGHSH and CDR2 is LQKENI. Trimming cost V 5 bases and J 0 bases, with 10 bases left between them. CDR3: CASSGGSMNTEAFF. The CDR3, as DNA: TGTGCCAGCTCAGGAGGCAGCATGAACACTGAAGCTTTCTTT.

The chain is built from TRBV27 and TRBJ2-7, with D possibly matching TRBD1 (5 bases). CDR1 and CDR2 (germline): MNHEY, SMNVEV (reference sequence). The CDR3 spans 14 residues. V lost 5 bases to trimming and J lost 0 bases, with 11 bases between them. This CDR3 is CASSPGLSSYEQYF. The CDR3, as DNA: TGTGCCAGCAGTCCAGGGTTGAGCTCCTACGAGCAGTACTTC.

The sample holds one count of this clone. The sample contains more than one DNA sequence encoding this CDR3. The chain employs TRBV4-1 and TRBJ1-5; 7 nucleotides match TRBD1. Germline lookup yields CDR1 MGHRA and CDR2 YSYEKL. This CDR3 spans 15 amino acids. V lost 0 bases, J lost 5 bases, and 4 bases stayed unmatched. The CDR3 sequence: CASSQEVTGDQPQHF. The CDR3 DNA is TGCGCCAGCAGCCAAGAGGTCACAGGGGATCAGCCCCAGCATTTT.

This chain connects TRBV5-1 to TRBJ2-2, with D hard to call. Trimming left V 1 base short and J 1 base short, with 11 bases between. The CDR3 consists of 16 residues. Germline CDR1 SGHRS, CDR2 YFSETQ. CDR3 protein: CASSLTADLNTGELFF. CDR3 DNA sequence: TGCGCCAGCAGCTTGACGGCGGATCTGAACACCGGGGAGCTGTTTTTT.

V usage is TRBV19 and J usage is TRBJ1-2; D possibly corresponds to TRBD1 (5 bases). The CDR3 spans 14 residues. The V end lost 5 bases, the J end lost 3 bases, and 13 bases lay between the germline ends. CDR1 is LNHDA and CDR2 is SQIVND in the germline V gene (reference sequence). The CDR3 region has the DNA TGTGCCAGTAGTGCGCAGGGCTCGGACTATGGCTACACCTTC. Its protein is CASSAQGSDYGYTF.

The chain uses TRBV5-1 and TRBJ1-2; TRBD1 matches at 8 bases. CDR1 and CDR2 from the germline V gene are SGHRS and YFSETQ. Losses at the gene ends were 4 bases for V and 1 base for J; bases not matched to a gene: 12. The CDR3 totals 17 residues. CDR3 residues: CASSPQGASDFNYGYTF. The CDR3 DNA is TGCGCCAGCAGCCCCCAGGGGGCGTCGGATTTTAACTATGGCTACACCTTC.

The chain is built from TRBV19 and TRBJ1-2; D is unclear. This CDR3 spans 13 amino acids. Trimming shortened V by 6 bases and J by 4 bases, and 12 bases separated the two germline ends. From germline, CDR1 is LNHDA and CDR2 SQIVND (reference sequence). This CDR3 reads CASSVTAFYGYTF. The CDR3, as DNA: TGTGCCAGTAGCGTAACAGCTTTCTATGGCTACACCTTC.

This sequence joins TRBV7-8 and TRBJ2-3; the D is unclear. The V end was cut by 5 bases, the J end by 6 bases, with 12 bases between. CDR1 SGHVS and CDR2 FQNEAQ come from the germline V gene. There are 13 residues in the CDR3. This CDR3 is CASSPSRPDTQYF. CDR3 bases: TGTGCCAGCAGCCCCTCCCGTCCTGATACGCAGTATTTT.

V gene TRBV7-2 combines with J gene TRBJ2-7; D call uncertain. V was clipped by 4 bases and J by 0 bases, with 13 bases between them. CDR1 is SGHTA and CDR2 is FQGNSA in the germline V gene. The CDR3 spans 15 residues. CDR3 bases: TGTGCCAGCAGCTCCGCTGTGGGCAGCTCCTACGAGCAGTACTTC. It yields the protein CASSSAVGSSYEQYF. The full variable domain, its missing parts supplied by reference TRBV7-2 and TRBJ2-7, is GAGVSQSPSNKVTEKGKDVELRCDPISGHTALYWYRQSLGQGLEFLIYFQGNSAPDKSGLPSDRFSAERTGGSVSTLTIQRTQQEDSAVYLCASSSAVGSSYEQYFGPGTRLTVT.

The chain employs TRBV7-6 and TRBJ2-5; D is possibly TRBD2 (7 bases). Trimming removed 2 bases from V and 2 bases from J, with 15 bases in between. This CDR3 region has 16 residues. Germline lookup yields CDR1 SGHVS and CDR2 FNYEAQ. The CDR3 DNA reads as TGTGCCAGCAGCTTATTTGGGGGGGGCCTTCAAGAGACCCAGTACTTC. Protein: CASSLFGGGLQETQYF.

The J gene is TRBJ2-1, the V gene TRBV18; a weak D match, TRBD2 (6 bases). Germline V lookup: CDR1 KGHSH, CDR2 LQKENI. This CDR3 is built from 12 residues. V was trimmed by 3 bases and J by 10 bases, leaving 10 bases between them. In DNA form, the CDR3 reads TGTGCCAGCTCACCTGGGGAGGAAGAGCAGTTCTTC. It specifies CASSPGEEEQFF.

This chain uses TRBV30 with TRBJ1-1; TRBD1 might be the D (6 bases). CDR3 size: 12 residues. The germline V gene has CDR1 GTSNPN and CDR2 SVGIG (reference sequence). V shed 7 bases and J shed 7 bases, with 16 bases lying between them. The CDR3 here is CASNREYGEAFF. In DNA form, the CDR3 reads TGTGCCTCCAACAGGGAATATGGTGAAGCTTTCTTT.

This rearrangement joins TRBV28 to TRBJ2-1, with D maybe TRBD2 (6 bases). The CDR3 covers 15 residues. The V and J ends lost 5 bases and 0 bases respectively, with 11 bases between them. The germline V gene has CDR1 MDHEN and CDR2 SYDVKM. CDR3 region: CASSLAGGSYNEQFF. CDR3 coding DNA: TGTGCCAGCAGTCTCGCCGGGGGCTCCTACAATGAGCAGTTCTTC.

The rearrangement links TRBV5-4 to TRBJ1-2; 8 nucleotides agree with TRBD1. V was pared by 1 base and J by 5 bases, with 7 bases of the junction left unmatched. This CDR3 is 15 amino acids long. Germline V gene lookup returns CDR1 SGHNT and CDR2 YYREEE (reference sequence). The CDR3 here is CASSLTTGVAYGYTF. The CDR3 nucleotides are TGTGCCAGCAGCTTGACGACAGGGGTAGCGTATGGCTACACCTTC.

This chain links TRBV19 with TRBJ1-1, with 8 bases that match TRBD1. The V gene end was trimmed by 10 bases and the J gene end by 2 bases; junction bases not matched to a gene: 12. The germline gives CDR1 LNHDA, CDR2 SQIVND (reference sequence). The CDR3 totals 15 residues. The CDR3 region has the DNA TGTGCCACCCGTGGACAGGGTGGGGGTAACACTGAAGCTTTCTTT. Translation gives CATRGQGGGNTEAFF.

V and J are TRBV4-2 and TRBJ2-5, with 12 bases aligning to TRBD2. The germline gives CDR1 LGHNA, CDR2 YNFKEQ. The CDR3 is made up of 16 amino acids. V was pared by 0 bases and J by 2 bases, with 1 base of the junction left unmatched. As DNA, the CDR3 is TGTGCCAGCAGCCAAGAACTAGCGGGGGGTCAAGAGACCCAGTACTTC. This translates into CASSQELAGGQETQYF.

This rearrangement joins TRBV5-4 to TRBJ2-6, with no clear D. In germline, CDR1 is SGHNT, CDR2 YYREEE (reference sequence). Trimming pared 4 bases from V and 0 bases from J, leaving 14 bases between. The CDR3 is 17 amino acids. The CDR3 loop reads CASSPPRVNSGANVLTF. CDR3 coding DNA: TGTGCCAGCAGCCCCCCCCGGGTTAACTCTGGGGCCAACGTCCTGACTTTC.

This clone has ten or more counts. The chain links TRBV28 to TRBJ1-2; D may be TRBD1 (6 bases). Trimming stripped 8 bases from V and 4 bases from J, with 17 bases between. This CDR3 comprises 14 residues. Germline CDR1 and CDR2: MDHEN and SYDVKM. The CDR3 sequence is CASRAQGGGYGYTF. As DNA, the CDR3 is TGTGCCAGCCGAGCCCAGGGAGGGGGCTATGGCTACACCTTC.

V is TRBV5-6 and J is TRBJ1-5; D gene uncertain. The ends were cut back, 2 bases at V and 7 bases at J, with 13 bases in the middle. Germline lookup yields CDR1 SGHDT and CDR2 YYEEEE. This CDR3 spans 14 amino acids. The CDR3 loop reads CASSFQEAGQPQHF. In nucleotides, the CDR3 is TGTGCCAGCAGCTTCCAGGAGGCAGGACAGCCCCAGCATTTT.

This clone was recorded only once. The V call is TRBV2, the J call TRBJ1-4; 10 bases align to TRBD1. The V segment lost 7 bases and the J segment 6 bases; nucleotides outside the gene matches: 5. The CDR3 extends over 14 amino acids. Germline CDR1 SNHLY, CDR2 FYNNEI. DNA of the CDR3: TGTGCCAGCAATGGGGGACAGGGGTATGAAAAACTGTTTTTT. Its translation: CASNGGQGYEKLFF.

The J gene is TRBJ1-1, the V gene TRBV7-2; TRBD1 might be the D (5 bases). Germline values: CDR1 SGHTA, CDR2 FQGNSA. Trimming shortened V by 2 bases and J by 4 bases, and 5 bases separated the two germline ends. CDR3 length equals 12 residues. The DNA for the CDR3 is TGTGCCAGCAGCTTAACAGGCACTGAAGCTTTCTTT. It is translated as CASSLTGTEAFF.

This clone was seen only a few times. This chain uses TRBV5-4 with TRBJ1-3, with D unclear. Trimming removed 3 bases from V and 4 bases from J, with 8 bases in between. Germline V gene lookup returns CDR1 SGHNT and CDR2 YYREEE (reference sequence). The CDR3 spans 13 residues. In DNA form, the CDR3 reads TGTGCCAGCAGCTCTGGACTCGGAAACACCATATATTTT. Residues: CASSSGLGNTIYF.

V and J are TRBV5-5 and TRBJ1-3, with a tentative D call TRBD1 (6 bases). Germline lookup yields CDR1 SGHKS and CDR2 YYEKEE (reference sequence). CDR3 length equals 16 residues. Trimming pared 4 bases from V and 0 bases from J, leaving 14 bases between. The CDR3 region is CASSHETGASGNTIYF. CDR3 DNA: TGTGCCAGCAGCCACGAGACAGGAGCCTCTGGAAACACCATATATTTT.

This rearrangement joins TRBV24-1 to TRBJ2-7; D perhaps matches TRBD2 (6 bases). V dropped 1 base and J dropped 7 bases, with 16 bases sitting between them. Germline V lookup: CDR1 KGHDR, CDR2 SFDVKD. The CDR3 runs 15 residues. The CDR3 DNA sequence: TGTGCCACCAGTGATTTTGGAAGGGAGGCGGAAGAGCAGTACTTC. It codes for CATSDFGREAEEQYF.

The genes are TRBV18 and TRBJ2-2; TRBD1 might be the D (7 bases). Germline values: CDR1 KGHSH, CDR2 LQKENI. The CDR3 has 15 amino acids. V lost 3 bases to trimming and J lost 2 bases, with 10 bases between them. The CDR3 coding sequence is TGTGCCAGCTCACCGACAGGGACTAACACCGGGGAGCTGTTTTTT. It specifies CASSPTGTNTGELFF. The full variable domain, rest sourced from reference TRBV18 and TRBJ2-2, is NAGVMQNPRHLVRRRGQEARLRCSPMKGHSHVYWYRQLPEEGLKFMVYLQKENIIDESGMPKERFSAEFPKEGPSILRIQQVVRGDSAAYFCASSPTGTNTGELFFGEGSRLTVL.